Included here is one T cell receptor beta chain sequence, with context. The source of the sample is a study of blood T cell repertoires in COVID-19. On the study more broadly: From the United States, Italy and Spain came samples of acute and convalescent COVID-19. The cDNA or gDNA used as material had been derived from T cells, B-cell-depleted T cells, or PBMCs.

Authors' analysis steps: Amplification of reference gene primers was used by the study to estimate nucleated cell counts. Clones were sequenced by immunoSEQ multiplex PCR, and TCRdb holds only the in-frame ones, with some missing. V and J calls and clone size are given by that table; D and trimming were obtained from the DNA. The table includes roughly 53,000 clones, approximately 84% detected once. CDR1 is SNHLY and CDR2 is FYNNEI in the germline V gene. The CDR3 has 14 amino acids. The V end was cut by 5 bases, the J end by 7 bases, with 12 bases between. V gene TRBV2 combines with J gene TRBJ1-6; D might be TRBD1 (5 bases). The source is a human donor in a cohort sampled during active COVID-19. The sequencing sample was made of peripheral blood. CDR3 nucleotide sequence: TGTGCCAGCAGTTTGGCAGGGAAAAATTCACCCCTCCACTTT. Its translation: CASSLAGKNSPLHF.